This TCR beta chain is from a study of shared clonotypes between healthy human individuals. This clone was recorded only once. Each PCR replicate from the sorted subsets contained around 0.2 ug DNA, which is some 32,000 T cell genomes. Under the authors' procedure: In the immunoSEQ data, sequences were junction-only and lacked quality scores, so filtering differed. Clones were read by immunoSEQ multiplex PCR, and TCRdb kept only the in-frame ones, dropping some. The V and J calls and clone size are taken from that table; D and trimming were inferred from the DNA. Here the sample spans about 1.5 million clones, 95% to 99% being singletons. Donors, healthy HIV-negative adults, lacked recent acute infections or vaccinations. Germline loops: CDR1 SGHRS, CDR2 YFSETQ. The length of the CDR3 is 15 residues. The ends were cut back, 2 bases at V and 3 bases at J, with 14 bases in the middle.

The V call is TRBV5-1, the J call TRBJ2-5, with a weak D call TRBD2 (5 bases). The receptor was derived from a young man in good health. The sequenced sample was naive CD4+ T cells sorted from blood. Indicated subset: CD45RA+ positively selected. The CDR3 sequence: CASSLGGSAEETQYF. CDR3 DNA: TGCGCCAGCAGCTTAGGTGGGAGCGCCGAAGAGACCCAGTACTTC.